Reported below is one TCR beta chain. Authors' processing steps: How many nucleated cells were present was estimated from reference gene primer amplification. The repertoire was sequenced with immunoSEQ multiplex PCR; TCRdb's copy has only in-frame clones and lacks some. V, J and clone size were drawn from that table, and D and trimming were deduced from the DNA. The sample has over 250,000 clones, roughly 91% seen once; the top ten hold 1.9%. CDR1 and CDR2 (germline): SGHKS, YYEKEE (reference sequence). V was trimmed by 0 bases and J by 0 bases, leaving 7 bases between them. The CDR3 is 15 amino acids. Study members were between about 18 and 95 years old and lived in some 26 US regions. This entry belongs to a study of blood T cell repertoires in COVID-19. Study at large: There were acute and convalescent COVID-19 samples, and they came from the United States, Italy and Spain. Sources were T cells, B-cell-depleted T cells, or PBMCs; the material itself was cDNA or gDNA.

This sequence originates from an older woman who had recovered from COVID-19. Sequencing input: PBMCs or T cells enriched from blood (not recorded which). This sequence joins TRBV5-5 and TRBJ1-3; TRBD1 might be the D (5 bases). CDR3: CASSLADTSGNTIYF. The CDR3 nucleotides are TGTGCCAGCAGCTTGGCGGACACCTCTGGAAACACCATATATTTT.